This T cell receptor (beta chain) is drawn from a study of blood T cell repertoires in COVID-19. V lost 6 bases, J lost 6 bases, and 18 bases lay in between. CDR1 is MNHEY, CDR2 SVGEGT, per germline. The CDR3 is 15 amino acids. Sequencing was performed with immunoSEQ multiplex PCR; in TCRdb, only in-frame clones are kept and a portion is missing. The sample records approximately 240,000 clones, roughly 82% being singletons. V is TRBV6-2 or TRBV6-3 and J is TRBJ2-1; D not resolved. The sample taken for sequencing was peripheral blood. This receptor was obtained from a woman of 80 years or more with active or convalescent COVID-19. CDR3 residues: CASSPLAWAFNEQFF. In DNA form, the CDR3 reads TGTGCCAGCAGCCCCCTGGCCTGGGCTTTCAATGAGCAGTTCTTC.